The source of this T cell receptor (beta chain) is a study of blood T cell repertoires in COVID-19 (dated by TCRdb to about 2020). As for the study more broadly: The collaborator samples originated in the United States, Italy and Spain and spanned the acute and convalescent phases of COVID-19. The material from the prospective study consisted of cDNA or gDNA derived from T cells, B-cell-depleted T cells, or PBMCs. Subjects who had been exposed to COVID-19, were actively infected with it, or had recovered from it provided the deeply sampled blood TCRbeta repertoires that made up the dataset. The repertoires were released in a freely available public database meant as a resource for research on the immune response to SARS-CoV-2. Samples came from the ongoing ImmuneRACE study (first 160 participants) plus 1,254 subjects from 6 global collaborators. A de-identified subject ID, COVID-19 status, age in years and sex were almost always included in the sample metadata. Where HLA class I and class II types were available, the types were taken from metadata supplied by the sample provider, not from assay-based typing. The study at large found these results: How much clinical and demographic metadata was included differed by source and by participant, and the metadata was provided uncurated.

As to this clone: Its target antigen remains unknown. No much larger clone is present one base from it, and per-base qualities are unavailable.

The collaborating institutions used their own protocols to collect whole blood in K2EDTA tubes. For TCRbeta analysis, collaborators shipped samples as frozen whole blood, isolated PBMCs, or DNA extracted from either of those sample types. The immunoSEQ Assay, a bias-controlled multiplex PCR, was used to amplify TCRbeta CDR3 regions from genomic DNA. The study's processing was this. The number of nucleated cells in each sample was estimated by amplification of reference gene primers within the assay. Sequence reads were collapsed and filtered to measure the absolute abundance of every unique TCRbeta CDR3 rearrangement. Productive Simpson clonality was computed per sample as the square root of Simpson's diversity index over productive rearrangements. This is the immuneACCESS table as TCRdb keeps it, with only in-frame sequences that have V and J called. A part of the clones is gone; compared with another copy, unresolved V genes explain less than half, and the rest is unexplained. V, J and clone size were drawn from that table, and D and trimming were deduced from the DNA. The sample table shows some 220,000 clones, and 80% are seen once. The leading ten clones occupy 9.5% to 15% of the sample.

This TCR was recovered from a human donor in a cohort sampled during active COVID-19. Input material: peripheral blood.

The CDR3 reads as follows: CASSYSLAGGASNQPQHF. The nucleotide sequence is given as TGTGCCAGCAGTTACTCGTTGGCGGGGGGGGCGAGCAATCAGCCCCAGCATTTT. Recombination joined TRBV6-2 or TRBV6-3 with TRBJ1-5; the D segment could be TRBD1, given 6 matching bases. CDR1 MNHEY and CDR2 SVGEGT are derived from the germline V gene. The CDR3 covers 18 residues, taking in both the cysteine and the phenylalanine. Of the read, only the CDR3 DNA is kept; its 54 bases are in frame from base 1. The trim is 0 bases for V and 1 base for J, with a gap of 16 bases between the germline ends.